These 22 T cell receptor beta chains were all obtained from the same sample, sequenced in a study of blood T cell repertoires in COVID-19. Measured with immunoSEQ multiplex PCR; TCRdb has only the in-frame clones, and not every one. The sample holds 25,000 to 30,000 clones, more than 80% seen once. The sequencing input was peripheral blood. All receptors derive from a human donor in a cohort sampled during active COVID-19.

This clone was counted a few times. This chain uses TRBV12-3 or TRBV12-4 with TRBJ1-2; no firm D call. This CDR3 is built from 13 residues. V was clipped by 3 bases and J by 3 bases, with 8 bases between them. The chain's CDR3 is CASSLLSHYGYTF. The CDR3 DNA reads as TGTGCCAGCAGTTTGCTAAGCCACTATGGCTACACCTTC.

This rearrangement joins TRBV7-9 to TRBJ1-2; 7 bases match TRBD1. CDR1 SEHNR and CDR2 FQNEAQ come from the germline V gene (reference sequence). V shed 7 bases and J 2 bases; nucleotides not matched to a gene: 10. The CDR3 is 15 residues long. DNA of the CDR3: TGTGCCAGCACCTCTTTCGACAGGGCCAACTATGGCTACACCTTC. It yields the protein CASTSFDRANYGYTF.

This clone occurred a few times. This chain connects TRBV19 to TRBJ1-6, with 8 positions matching TRBD1. The CDR3 covers 15 residues. Germline V gene sequence: CDR1 LNHDA, CDR2 SQIVND (reference sequence). Losses at the gene ends were 4 bases for V and 7 bases for J; bases not matched to a gene: 6. CDR3 sequence: CASSSAGTGNSPLHF. CDR3 coding DNA: TGTGCCAGTAGTAGTGCCGGGACAGGAAATTCACCCCTCCACTTT.

This chain connects TRBV13 to TRBJ2-5, with D possibly matching TRBD1 (5 bases). From germline, CDR1 is PRHDT and CDR2 FYEKMQ (reference sequence). This CDR3 is built from 13 residues. V was trimmed by 2 bases and J by 5 bases, leaving 9 bases between them. The CDR3 region has the DNA TGTGCCAGCAGCTTAAGATGGGGCGAGACCCAGTACTTC. Its protein is CASSLRWGETQYF.

This clone was seen just once. The chain couples TRBV5-6 to TRBJ2-6; weak D call: TRBD1 (5 bases). CDR3 length: 18 residues. V gave up 2 bases and J gave up 0 bases, with 15 bases separating them. The germline V gene encodes CDR1 SGHDT and CDR2 YYEEEE. The CDR3 is CASSLSRASPSGANVLTF. The DNA of the CDR3 is TGTGCCAGCAGCTTAAGCAGGGCCTCACCCTCTGGGGCCAACGTCCTGACTTTC.

This clone was seen once. V and J are TRBV5-1 and TRBJ2-5; TRBD2 agrees at 10 bases. Germline lookup yields CDR1 SGHRS and CDR2 YFSETQ. The CDR3 has 14 residues. The V and J ends lost 1 base and 4 bases, in that order; junction bases with no gene match: 1. CDR3 sequence: CASSLSSGGETQYF. As DNA, the CDR3 is TGCGCCAGCAGCTTGTCTAGCGGGGGAGAGACCCAGTACTTC.

The table lists this clone with a count of one. The chain carries TRBV7-9 and TRBJ1-2, with D possibly being TRBD1 (5 bases). Between the trimmed V and J ends, which lost 1 base and 8 bases, there was a span of 17 bases. Germline CDR1 reads SEHNR; CDR2 reads FQNEAQ (reference sequence). The CDR3 spans 15 residues. CDR3 DNA: TGTGCCAGCAGCTTAGTCGGGGGTGGGCCCAGAGGCTACACCTTC. It codes for CASSLVGGGPRGYTF.

The chain is built from TRBV19 and TRBJ1-1; D uncertain. The germline gives CDR1 LNHDA, CDR2 SQIVND (reference sequence). This CDR3 is 11 amino acids long. Trimming left V 9 bases short and J 1 base short, with 6 bases between. The CDR3 region is CASRKNTEAFF. The CDR3 region has the DNA TGTGCCAGCAGGAAGAACACTGAAGCTTTCTTT.

V is TRBV27 and J is TRBJ1-1; 8 bases fit TRBD1. Trimming cost V 5 bases and J 6 bases; bases outside gene matches: 5. Germline lookup yields CDR1 MNHEY and CDR2 SMNVEV (reference sequence). There are 13 residues in the CDR3. In DNA form, the CDR3 reads TGTGCCAGCAGTCCGCGACAGGGGTCTGAAGCTTTCTTT. Its translation is CASSPRQGSEAFF.

The rearrangement links TRBV3-1 (or the pseudogene TRBV3-2) to TRBJ2-2; the D is unclear. Germline V gives CDR1 LGHDT, CDR2 YNNKEL (reference sequence). V shed 1 base and J shed 6 bases, with 6 bases lying between them. CDR3 size: 13 residues. The CDR3 here is CASSQVLSGELFF. The CDR3 bases are TGTGCCAGCAGCCAAGTTTTATCCGGGGAGCTGTTTTTT.

This chain connects TRBV6-5 to TRBJ2-7, with 9 positions matching TRBD1. Germline trimming cut 4 bases from V and 7 bases from J; bases unmatched to any gene: 11. Germline V gene lookup returns CDR1 MNHEY and CDR2 SVGAGI. This CDR3 spans 15 amino acids. In nucleotides, the CDR3 is TGTGCCAGCAGTTCAAGCGGGACAGGGTTGTTAGAGCAGTACTTC. It translates to CASSSSGTGLLEQYF.

The chain employs TRBV29-1 and TRBJ1-4; 9 bases map to TRBD1. V lost 3 bases, J lost 8 bases, and 7 bases stayed unmatched. Germline V gene data show CDR1 as SQVTM and CDR2 as ANQGSEA. The CDR3 runs 14 residues. CDR3 bases: TGCAGCGTTGACCTGGGACAGGGAGGAGAAAAACTGTTTTTT. This encodes CSVDLGQGGEKLFF.

V usage is TRBV5-4 and J usage is TRBJ2-2, with 9 bases that match TRBD2. The germline V gene has CDR1 SGHNT and CDR2 YYREEE (reference sequence). CDR3 size: 15 residues. J gave up 3 bases and V 4 bases, and 4 bases lay outside the gene matches. CDR3 sequence (DNA): TGTGCCAGCAGCCCCCGCGGGGGGGACACCGGGGAGCTGTTTTTT. This encodes CASSPRGGDTGELFF.

The J gene is TRBJ2-3, the V gene TRBV18, with 10 bases fitting TRBD1. Germline V gene data show CDR1 as KGHSH and CDR2 as LQKENI. The CDR3 is 16 residues long. The ends lost 3 bases at V and 6 bases at J; junction bases unmatched: 9. The CDR3 bases are TGTGCCAGCTCACCTCCGGGACAGGGGTTCCTGGATACGCAGTATTTT. Translation gives CASSPPGQGFLDTQYF.

The V gene is TRBV3-1 (or the pseudogene TRBV3-2), the J gene TRBJ2-2, with 7 bases that match TRBD2. In germline, CDR1 is LGHDT, CDR2 YNNKEL (reference sequence). The ends lost 7 bases at V and 4 bases at J; junction bases unmatched: 12. CDR3 length: 16 amino acids. CDR3 amino acids: CASTPLGAGSTGELFF. Written as DNA, the CDR3 is TGTGCCAGCACCCCACTAGGAGCGGGGAGCACCGGGGAGCTGTTTTTT.

This chain joins TRBV3-1 (or the pseudogene TRBV3-2) and TRBJ2-5; D is undetermined. The CDR3 extends over 18 amino acids. CDR1 and CDR2 from the germline V gene are LGHDT and YNNKEL (reference sequence). V was shortened by 0 bases and J by 5 bases, with 22 bases between the two germline ends. The CDR3 protein is CASSQDSSAVQGLETQYF. CDR3 nucleotide sequence: TGTGCCAGCAGCCAAGACTCCAGCGCAGTTCAAGGCCTCGAGACCCAGTACTTC.

The CDR3 DNA is TGTGCCAGCAGCCATTTGGACGGGGGCAATCAGCCCCAGCATTTT. This gives the protein CASSHLDGGNQPQHF. The chain combines TRBV16 with TRBJ1-5; D gene unclear. V gave up 3 bases and J gave up 2 bases, with 11 bases separating them. The germline V gene encodes CDR1 KGHSY and CDR2 FQNENV. The CDR3 has 15 amino acids.

This chain connects TRBV7-8 to TRBJ1-2; 8 bases fit TRBD1. J was trimmed by 5 bases and V by 5 bases; bases with no gene match: 7. The CDR3 covers 14 residues. Germline CDR1 reads SGHVS; CDR2 reads FQNEAQ. The CDR3 loop is CASSRRDRSYGYTF. Here the CDR3 DNA reads TGTGCCAGCAGCAGACGGGACAGGAGTTATGGCTACACCTTC.

This chain joins TRBV5-1 and TRBJ2-2; 9 positions match TRBD1. With 3 bases clipped from V and 4 bases from J, the junction kept 4 bases outside the gene matches. The CDR3 is 15 residues long. Germline loops: CDR1 SGHRS, CDR2 YFSETQ. The CDR3 DNA reads as TGCGCCAGCAGCTCGGGACAGGGTCCCACCGGGGAGCTGTTTTTT. Translation: CASSSGQGPTGELFF. Drawing the rest from reference TRBV5-1 and TRBJ2-2, the complete variable domain is KAGVTQTPRYLIKTRGQQVTLSCSPISGHRSVSWYQQTPGQGLQFLFEYFSETQRNKGNFPGRFSGRQFSNSRSEMNVSTLELGDSALYLCASSSGQGPTGELFFGEGSRLTVL.

The chain links TRBV14 to TRBJ1-1; weak D call: TRBD1 (5 bases). Per the germline V gene, CDR1 is SGHDN and CDR2 is FVKESK. V lost 2 bases and J 10 bases, leaving 11 bases between the germline ends. The CDR3 extends over 12 amino acids. CDR3 in DNA: TGTGCCAGCAGCCAACAGGGCTTTCGAGCTTTCTTT. Residues: CASSQQGFRAFF.

The chain uses TRBV4-2 and TRBJ1-2; D remains ambiguous. The CDR3 runs to 13 residues. The V gene's germline CDR1 is LGHNA and CDR2 YNFKEQ. The V end was cut by 6 bases, the J end by 2 bases, with 10 bases between. The CDR3 is CASRNGENYGYTF. In nucleotides, the CDR3 is TGTGCCAGCAGAAACGGGGAGAACTATGGCTACACCTTC.

The chain links TRBV19 to TRBJ2-3; D possibly corresponds to TRBD2 (5 bases). CDR1 is LNHDA, CDR2 SQIVND, per germline (reference sequence). The CDR3 runs to 15 residues. The V gene lost 3 bases and the J gene lost 2 bases, with 12 bases spanning the gap. The CDR3 sequence is CASSMLGANTDTQYF. The DNA for the CDR3 is TGTGCCAGTAGTATGTTGGGAGCCAACACAGATACGCAGTATTTT.